This TCR beta chain is from a study of T cells in Graves' hyperthyroidism and ophthalmopathy. The CDR3 is made up of 14 amino acids. The V and J ends lost 0 bases and 0 bases respectively, with 6 bases between them. Germline loops: CDR1 ENHRY, CDR2 SYGVKD. Notes on this clonotype: Its antigen is not identified.

Study-wide points: Classification by a 13 V-J model distinguished ophthalmopathy from stable hyperthyroidism. Most thyroid clonotypes that were expanded above 0.001 also turned up in blood. Progression to ophthalmopathy was predicted a median of roughly 6.8 months early.

There were TCR beta CDR3 regions amplified from RNA transcripts. The TCR CDR3 was amplified in a first-round RT-PCR using the HTBI primer set. TCRdb processed the multiplex PCR reads anew with MiXCR; each CDR3 protein has one entry. Here the sample spans roughly 510,000 distinct CDR3 sequences, 40% to 55% being singletons. The sequence was obtained from an adult woman with Graves' disease, either hyperthyroidism or ophthalmopathy (not recorded which). The chain recombines TRBV10-3 with TRBJ2-7; D unclear. The sequenced sample consisted of peripheral blood or thyroid tissue (not recorded which). The CDR3 spells CAISESVDSYEQYF. Here the CDR3 DNA reads TGTGCCATCAGTGAGTCGGTGGACTCCTACGAGCAGTACTTC.